Listed here are 26 T cell receptor beta chains from one sample, sequenced in a study of T-cell memory formation after mild COVID-19. TCRdb redid the calling of the 5' RACE reads with MiXCR, one entry per CDR3 protein. The sample holds 350,000 to 500,000 distinct CDR3 sequences, roughly 18% seen once. Sequenced: PBMCs or a T cell subset sorted from them (not recorded which). These TCRs come from a man younger than 35 who had mild COVID-19 (a few samples of this study predate the infection). Cell type and time point are not known.

The rearrangement joins TRBV29-1 to TRBJ2-7; 8 positions agree with TRBD1. Per the germline V gene, CDR1 is SQVTM and CDR2 is ANQGSEA. The CDR3 extends over 16 amino acids. J gave up 0 bases and V 2 bases, and 9 bases lay outside the gene matches. The CDR3 is CSVELWETGDSYEQYF. The DNA for the CDR3 is TGCAGCGTTGAACTGTGGGAGACAGGGGACTCCTACGAGCAGTACTTC.

The V gene is TRBV10-3, the J gene TRBJ2-3; 15 bases agree with TRBD2. Germline lookup yields CDR1 ENHRY and CDR2 SYGVKD. Trimming cost V 6 bases and J 5 bases; bases outside gene matches: 6. This CDR3 region has 16 residues. The CDR3 nucleotides are TGTGCCATCAGCCGGACTAGCGGGGGGGCGGGAGATACGCAGTATTTT. Protein sequence: CAISRTSGGAGDTQYF.

V usage is TRBV6-5 and J usage is TRBJ1-2; TRBD1 might be the D (5 bases). This CDR3 comprises 13 residues. Deletions cut 6 bases from V and 4 bases from J, with 12 bases between. Germline-derived CDR1 and CDR2 are MNHEY and SVGAGI. The CDR3 DNA follows: TGTGCCAGCAGCCCCGGGGCCAGCTATGGCTACACCTTC. Its protein product is CASSPGASYGYTF.

CDR3 DNA sequence: TGTGCCAGCAGTTACATGACAGGCCGTAACTATGGCTACACCTTC. This codes for CASSYMTGRNYGYTF. The V gene is TRBV7-9, the J gene TRBJ1-2, with D maybe TRBD1 (6 bases). Germline V gene data show CDR1 as SEHNR and CDR2 as FQNEAQ (reference sequence). The CDR3 covers 15 residues. V lost 6 bases and J 1 base, leaving 15 bases between the germline ends.

The V and J genes are TRBV27 and TRBJ2-5; either TRBD1 or TRBD2 may supply D (5 bases each). There are 9 residues in the CDR3. V lost 10 bases to trimming and J lost 11 bases, with 11 bases between them. The germline gives CDR1 MNHEY, CDR2 SMNVEV (reference sequence). The CDR3 DNA follows: TGTGCCACCGGGACGGCTCAGTACTTC. This codes for CATGTAQYF.

Only a few counts were recorded for this clonotype. The gene calls are TRBV21-1 and TRBJ2-7; TRBD1, as called in the table, went unchecked against the DNA. TRBV21-1 counts as a pseudogene. This CDR3 is 15 amino acids long. The CDR3 DNA sequence: TGTGCCAGCAGCAACGACAGGGAAGGACCCTACGAGCAGTACGTC. Protein: CASSNDREGPYEQYV.

J is TRBJ1-1 and V is TRBV12-1; the tabulated D call, TRBD1, remains unverified against the DNA. TRBV12-1 is described as a pseudogene. CDR3 length: 15 amino acids. This CDR3 is CASSFVRDRKTEAFF. For the CDR3, the DNA is TGTGCCAGCAGCTTTGTTCGGGACAGGAAGACTGAAGCTTTCTTT.

The chain employs TRBV12-3 or TRBV12-4 and TRBJ1-2; a weak D match, TRBD1 (6 bases). This CDR3 is built from 12 residues. V lost 5 bases, J lost 8 bases, and 12 bases lay in between. CDR3 sequence (DNA): TGTGCCAGCAGTCTCCACAGGGTCGGCTACACCTTC. This translates into CASSLHRVGYTF.

The chain recombines TRBV20-1 with TRBJ2-7; no clear D. CDR3 size: 13 residues. Germline V CDR1 and CDR2: DFQATT, SNEGSKA (reference sequence). V was trimmed by 4 bases and J by 0 bases, leaving 10 bases between them. DNA for the CDR3: TGCAGTGCTACGACACCCAGCTCCTACGAGCAGTACGTC. This sequence encodes CSATTPSSYEQYV.

V usage is TRBV29-1 and J usage is TRBJ2-2; 12 nucleotides match TRBD1. Germline-derived CDR1 and CDR2 are SQVTM and ANQGSEA. With V trimmed by 0 bases and J by 3 bases, 8 bases remained unmatched. The CDR3 is made up of 18 amino acids. The CDR3 sequence: CSVEDRGQGASYTGELFF. The CDR3 region has the DNA TGCAGCGTTGAAGATAGGGGACAGGGGGCTTCGTACACCGGGGAGCTGTTTTTT.

This clonotype was seen ten or more times. The junction departs from germline at one end; a sequencing error may be responsible. This rearrangement joins TRBV5-1 to TRBJ2-7; 9 bases fit TRBD1. The CDR3 has 14 amino acids. Germline-derived CDR1 and CDR2 are SGHRS and YFSETQ. This CDR3 is CASSFGTGSYEQYF. For the CDR3, the DNA is TGTGCCAGCAGCTTCGGGACAGGGAGTTACGAGCAGTACTTC.

This clonotype was seen a few times. This chain links TRBV7-8 with TRBJ2-3; no reliable D call. The CDR3 runs 14 residues. V lost 2 bases to trimming and J lost 4 bases, with 10 bases between them. Per the germline V gene, CDR1 is SGHVS and CDR2 is FQNEAQ. The DNA for the CDR3 is TGTGCCAGCAGCTTATGGGGTCTGGCAGATACGCAGTATTTT. This encodes CASSLWGLADTQYF.

J is TRBJ2-3 and V is TRBV28, with D perhaps assigned TRBD1 or TRBD2 (5 bases each). Trimming took 3 bases from V and 6 from J, leaving 10 bases between them. Germline V gene sequence: CDR1 MDHEN, CDR2 SYDVKM. CDR3 length equals 13 residues. This CDR3 is CASSLRAGDTQYF. The CDR3 bases are TGTGCCAGCAGTTTGAGGGCAGGGGATACGCAGTATTTT.

The chain recombines TRBV5-1 with TRBJ1-1, with D possibly being TRBD1 (6 bases). This CDR3 is built from 15 residues. From germline, CDR1 is SGHRS and CDR2 YFSETQ. Trimming cost V 1 base and J 5 bases, with 15 bases left between them. The CDR3 here is CASSLRGASRTEAFF. In nucleotides, the CDR3 is TGCGCCAGCAGCTTGCGGGGGGCGAGTCGGACTGAAGCTTTCTTT.

The chain couples TRBV6-2 or TRBV6-3 to TRBJ2-2; a weak D match, TRBD1 (6 bases). The CDR3 contains 13 residues. Germline loops: CDR1 MNHEY, CDR2 SVGEGT. V was cut by 4 bases and J by 6 bases, with 9 bases left in between. The CDR3 coding sequence is TGTGCCAGCAGTTGGACAGTACCCGGGGAGCTGTTTTTT. It encodes CASSWTVPGELFF.

The genes are TRBV5-1 and TRBJ2-3; D is uncertain. Trimming removed 5 bases from V and 2 bases from J, with 12 bases in between. The CDR3 extends over 14 amino acids. CDR1 and CDR2 from the germline V gene are SGHRS and YFSETQ. CDR3 amino acids: CASRNYLYTDTQYF. In DNA, the CDR3 is TGCGCCAGCAGGAATTACCTATACACAGATACGCAGTATTTT.

The chain couples TRBV6-5 to TRBJ2-3; D is undetermined. Germline values: CDR1 MNHEY, CDR2 SVGAGI. CDR3 size: 13 residues. V lost 6 bases and J 1 base, leaving 8 bases between the germline ends. The CDR3 DNA follows: TGTGCCAGCAGAGTACCGGGCACAGATACGCAGTATTTT. Protein: CASRVPGTDTQYF.

This clonotype was counted a few times. V gene TRBV20-1 combines with J gene TRBJ1-1; no reliable D call. The CDR3 runs 12 residues. Between the trimmed V and J ends, which lost 4 bases and 4 bases, there was a span of 10 bases. Germline CDR1 and CDR2: DFQATT and SNEGSKA (reference sequence). CDR3 protein: CSATSSGTEAFF. The DNA of the CDR3 is TGCAGTGCTACGTCGAGTGGCACTGAAGCTTTCTTT.

The chain combines TRBV3-1 with TRBJ1-2, with 8 bases aligning to TRBD1. V shed 4 bases and J 7 bases; nucleotides not matched to a gene: 5. This CDR3 spans 13 amino acids. Looked up from germline, CDR1 is LGHDT and CDR2 is YNNKEL (reference sequence). The CDR3 sequence is CASSPAQGAGYTF. As DNA, the CDR3 is TGTGCCAGCAGCCCCGCCCAGGGGGCTGGCTACACCTTC.

This sequence joins TRBV5-6 and TRBJ1-6; D possibly corresponds to TRBD1 (6 bases). CDR3 length: 16 residues. Germline values: CDR1 SGHDT, CDR2 YYEEEE. Trimming removed 8 bases from V and 2 bases from J, with 17 bases in between. CDR3 in amino acids: CASRRGDRTYNSPLHF. Written as DNA, the CDR3 is TGTGCCAGTAGACGGGGCGACAGGACCTATAATTCACCCCTCCACTTT.

V gene TRBV7-3 combines with J gene TRBJ2-3; either TRBD1 or TRBD2 may supply D (5 bases each). The CDR3 is made up of 17 amino acids. The V and J ends lost 5 bases and 0 bases respectively, with 18 bases between them. The V gene's germline CDR1 is SGHTA and CDR2 FQGTGA. Here the CDR3 reads CASSPSVQGRSTDTQYF. CDR3 nucleotide sequence: TGTGCCAGCAGCCCTTCCGTGCAGGGACGTAGCACAGATACGCAGTATTTT.

This clonotype was seen more than once but under ten times. The gene calls are TRBV6-6 and TRBJ2-7; D perhaps matches TRBD1 (6 bases). The length of the CDR3 is 15 residues. The germline V gene encodes CDR1 MNHNY and CDR2 SVGAGI (reference sequence). V lost 6 bases, J lost 4 bases, and 19 bases lay in between. The CDR3 loop is CASRPPGVGGYEQYF. CDR3 in DNA: TGTGCCAGCAGGCCGCCAGGGGTTGGGGGTTACGAGCAGTACTTC.

Written as DNA, the CDR3 is TGTGCCAGCAGCTTAAACCCCCCTGAGCAGTTCTTC. As protein: CASSLNPPEQFF. V usage is TRBV7-9 and J usage is TRBJ2-1, with D unresolved. The germline V and J ends were trimmed by 2 bases and 9 bases, with 8 bases remaining between them. Germline-derived CDR1 and CDR2 are SEHNR and FQNEAQ (reference sequence). The CDR3 sequence is 12 residues long.

This clonotype was picked up many times. This chain connects TRBV6-2 or TRBV6-3 to TRBJ2-3, with 8 bases that match TRBD1. Germline V gene data show CDR1 as MNHEY and CDR2 as SVGEGT. The junction had 8 bases not matched to a gene; V was cut back by 7 bases and J by 2 bases. The CDR3 has 15 residues. As DNA, the CDR3 is TGTGCCAGCACCTCCGTGGACAGGGACACAGATACGCAGTATTTT. This sequence encodes CASTSVDRDTDTQYF.

The chain joins TRBV4-1 to TRBJ2-7; no definite D call. The ends were cut back, 4 bases at V and 3 bases at J, with 13 bases in the middle. Germline V gene data show CDR1 as MGHRA and CDR2 as YSYEKL. The CDR3 is 14 amino acids. CDR3: CASSLTSDGYEQYF. The CDR3 DNA sequence: TGCGCCAGCAGCCTTACATCGGACGGCTACGAGCAGTACTTC.

This clonotype was detected ten times or more. The chain links TRBV7-2 to TRBJ2-7, with TRBD1 matching 7 bases. The CDR3 runs 16 residues. V shed 6 bases, J shed 0 bases, and the junction held 11 bases outside the gene matches. Per the germline V gene, CDR1 is SGHTA and CDR2 is FQGNSA. The CDR3 protein is CASSITGTVLSYEQYF. In nucleotides, the CDR3 is TGTGCCAGCAGTATCACCGGGACAGTCCTCTCCTACGAGCAGTACTTC.